Below, 25 T cell receptor beta chains from the same sample are listed, as sequenced in a study of blood T cell repertoires in COVID-19 (dated by TCRdb to 2018 to 2021). The library came from the immunoSEQ multiplex PCR assay. Entries here come from immuneACCESS through TCRdb and include only in-frame sequences with V and J called. Some clones fail to appear in such tables; in the studies checked, an unresolved V gene covers under half of the shortfall, and the cause of the remainder is unknown. The sample table records 71,000 or so clones; just under 85% of these occur just once. The ten largest clonotypes hold roughly 27% of the sample. The sample consisted of peripheral blood. The receptors derive from a man between 65 and 85 years old with acute or convalescent COVID-19.

V gene TRBV7-9 combines with J gene TRBJ2-7; possible D gene TRBD1, 5 bases. The CDR3 has 13 residues. Trimming stripped 5 bases from V and 2 bases from J, with 10 bases between. Germline V lookup: CDR1 SEHNR, CDR2 FQNEAQ (reference sequence). The CDR3 nucleotides read TGTGCCAGCAGCCTTGGACACACCTACGAGCAGTACTTC. Its protein product is CASSLGHTYEQYF.

V gene TRBV4-3 combines with J gene TRBJ1-2, with a weak D call TRBD1 (6 bases). Trimming stripped 4 bases from V and 3 bases from J, with 12 bases between. The CDR3 length is 14 residues. Germline lookup yields CDR1 LGHNA and CDR2 YSLEER. CDR3 residues: CASSPGAGHYGYTF. The CDR3 region has the DNA TGCGCCAGCAGCCCAGGGGCAGGGCACTATGGCTACACCTTC.

This clone was observed many times. The chain is built from TRBV3-1 (or the pseudogene TRBV3-2) and TRBJ2-1; 9 bases agree with TRBD2. With 4 bases clipped from V and 4 bases from J, the junction kept 5 bases outside the gene matches. The CDR3 extends over 15 amino acids. The germline V gene encodes CDR1 LGHDT and CDR2 YNNKEL (reference sequence). The CDR3 spells CASSRLREGYNEQFF. The DNA of the CDR3 is TGTGCCAGCAGCCGTCTGCGGGAGGGGTACAATGAGCAGTTCTTC.

The table lists this clone with a count of one. The gene calls are TRBV28 and TRBJ2-1; TRBD2 matches at 7 bases. V was pared by 10 bases and J by 8 bases, with 14 bases of the junction left unmatched. The CDR3 has 14 residues. Germline loops: CDR1 MDHEN, CDR2 SYDVKM. CDR3 sequence reads: CATARGGSEDEQFF. The CDR3 nucleotides read TGTGCCACCGCCCGGGGCGGGAGTGAGGATGAGCAGTTCTTC.

J is TRBJ2-7 and V is TRBV9, with 8 bases fitting TRBD2. Germline V lookup: CDR1 SGDLS, CDR2 YYNGEE. V lost 4 bases to trimming and J lost 5 bases; unmatched junction nucleotides: 11. This CDR3 region has 15 residues. In nucleotides, the CDR3 is TGTGCCAGCAGCCTGTGGGGACTAGTAACCGACGAGCAGTACTTC. It is translated as CASSLWGLVTDEQYF.

The chain is built from TRBV2 and TRBJ1-1, with a tentative D call TRBD1 (6 bases). Germline CDR1 SNHLY, CDR2 FYNNEI. The CDR3 contains 15 residues. V was shortened by 5 bases and J by 1 base, with 14 bases between the two germline ends. The CDR3 protein is CASSRTTTGNTEAFF. The DNA for the CDR3 is TGTGCCAGCAGTCGAACTACGACAGGGAACACTGAAGCTTTCTTT.

V is TRBV5-6 and J is TRBJ2-7; 8 nucleotides agree with TRBD1. The CDR3 is made up of 15 amino acids. After removal of 4 bases from V and 7 bases from J, the junction contained 13 bases not matched to a gene. Germline CDR1 SGHDT, CDR2 YYEEEE. CDR3 DNA sequence: TGTGCCAGCAGCCGGATGGACAGGGTCCGTCTGGAGCAGTACTTC. This codes for CASSRMDRVRLEQYF.

This clone came up once. This chain connects TRBV5-4 to TRBJ2-1, with 12 positions matching TRBD2. J gave up 7 bases and V 2 bases, and 10 bases lay outside the gene matches. Germline V lookup: CDR1 SGHNT, CDR2 YYREEE (reference sequence). The CDR3 loop spans 17 amino acids. In DNA, the CDR3 is TGTGCCAGCAGCTTCGATCTAGCGGGAGGGCCGGGGAATGAGCAGTTCTTC. This encodes CASSFDLAGGPGNEQFF.

The rearrangement links TRBV6-1 to TRBJ2-5; 7 bases are a match to TRBD1. V dropped 1 base and J dropped 2; count of bases not matched to a gene: 10. The CDR3 runs 17 residues. CDR1 MNHNS and CDR2 SASEGT come from the germline V gene. CDR3 sequence (DNA): TGTGCCAGCAGTGAAGGTGTGGAGACAGGGTGGCAAGAGACCCAGTACTTC. Translation gives CASSEGVETGWQETQYF.

The chain employs TRBV11-2 and TRBJ2-2; 8 bases fit TRBD2. This CDR3 has 15 amino acids. Unmatched junction bases numbered 4, after V lost 2 bases and J lost 5 bases. Germline lookup yields CDR1 SGHAT and CDR2 FQNNGV. The CDR3 bases are TGTGCCAGCAGCTTAAGCCTAGCGGGTACCGGGGAGCTGTTTTTT. It encodes CASSLSLAGTGELFF.

The chain employs TRBV5-1 and TRBJ1-2, with D possibly being TRBD1 (5 bases). The V end lost 3 bases, the J end lost 0 bases, and 12 bases lay between the germline ends. The CDR3 length is 15 residues. Germline V CDR1 and CDR2: SGHRS, YFSETQ. This chain's CDR3 is CASSSRVGANYGYTF. The DNA for the CDR3 is TGCGCCAGCAGCTCCAGGGTGGGTGCTAACTATGGCTACACCTTC.

This chain uses TRBV30 with TRBJ1-1; a possible D gene is TRBD1 (6 bases). The germline gives CDR1 GTSNPN, CDR2 SVGIG (reference sequence). Trimming took 3 bases from V and 1 from J, leaving 21 bases between them. The CDR3 is made up of 17 amino acids. CDR3 amino acids: CAWSPQGQGRANTEAFF. CDR3 sequence (DNA): TGTGCCTGGAGCCCCCAGGGGCAGGGACGAGCGAACACTGAAGCTTTCTTT.

This chain connects TRBV30 to TRBJ1-2; weak D call: TRBD1 (5 bases). The V gene's germline CDR1 is GTSNPN and CDR2 SVGIG (reference sequence). CDR3 length: 15 residues. Trimming stripped 4 bases from V and 0 bases from J, with 15 bases between. The CDR3 is CAWIHVGTSNYGYTF. CDR3 coding DNA: TGTGCCTGGATCCACGTCGGGACTTCTAACTATGGCTACACCTTC.

The chain carries TRBV28 and TRBJ1-5; 10 positions agree with TRBD1. Germline V CDR1 and CDR2: MDHEN, SYDVKM. The CDR3 totals 18 residues. V lost 4 bases to trimming and J lost 1 base; unmatched junction nucleotides: 10. Here the CDR3 reads CASSSLGQGVGSNQPQHF. CDR3 nucleotides: TGTGCCAGCAGTTCTCTTGGACAGGGGGTTGGGAGCAATCAGCCCCAGCATTTT.

J is TRBJ2-1 and V is TRBV14; 13 nucleotides align to TRBD2. V lost 3 bases and J lost 5; bases outside the gene matches: 4. This CDR3 contains 16 residues. Germline assignment: CDR1 SGHDN and CDR2 FVKESK. In nucleotides, the CDR3 is TGTGCCAGCAGCCACCTGGGACTAGCGGGGCACAATGAGCAGTTCTTC. Its protein is CASSHLGLAGHNEQFF. Using reference TRBV14 and TRBJ2-1 for the parts outside the CDR3, the full variable domain is EAGVTQFPSHSVIEKGQTVTLRCDPISGHDNLYWYRRVMGKEIKFLLHFVKESKQDESGMPNNRFLAERTGGTYSTLKVQPAELEDSGVYFCASSHLGLAGHNEQFFGPGTRLTVL.

Written as DNA, the CDR3 is TGCGCCAGCAGCCCTACAGGGCTGGGGAACACTGAAGCTTTCTTT. This codes for CASSPTGLGNTEAFF. This chain uses TRBV5-1 with TRBJ1-1; a weak D match, TRBD1 (6 bases). Germline CDR1 SGHRS, CDR2 YFSETQ. The CDR3 sequence is 15 residues long. V lost 4 bases and J lost 1, with 14 bases in between.

The rearrangement uses TRBV7-9 and TRBJ1-2; weak D call: TRBD1 (6 bases). The V gene lost 5 bases and the J gene lost 6 bases, with 25 bases spanning the gap. This CDR3 spans 17 amino acids. Per the germline V gene, CDR1 is SEHNR and CDR2 is FQNEAQ (reference sequence). CDR3 protein: CASSPFSEPTGPDGYTF. In DNA form, the CDR3 reads TGTGCCAGCAGCCCCTTTTCTGAGCCAACAGGGCCTGATGGCTACACCTTC.

This clone came up once. The CDR3 protein is CASSGGTGNQPQHF. For the CDR3, the DNA is TGTGCCAGCAGCGGGGGGACAGGCAATCAGCCCCAGCATTTT. J is TRBJ1-5 and V is TRBV5-6; 7 bases fit TRBD1. The CDR3 consists of 14 residues. Germline V gives CDR1 SGHDT, CDR2 YYEEEE. V shed 4 bases and J 2 bases; nucleotides not matched to a gene: 3.

The J gene is TRBJ2-5, the V gene TRBV30, with TRBD2 matching over 11 bases. Germline V gives CDR1 GTSNPN, CDR2 SVGIG (reference sequence). This CDR3 has 14 residues. With 2 bases clipped from V and 4 bases from J, the junction kept 3 bases outside the gene matches. In DNA form, the CDR3 reads TGTGCCTGGAGTAGGCTAGCGGGAGGAGAGACCCAGTACTTC. Encoded protein: CAWSRLAGGETQYF.

CDR3 sequence reads: CASSPRDTRITWRETQYF. The CDR3 DNA sequence: TGTGCCAGCAGCCCCAGGGACACCCGGATCACCTGGCGAGAGACCCAGTACTTC. J is TRBJ2-5 and V is TRBV28, with a weak D call TRBD1 (6 bases). The CDR3 is 18 residues long. In germline, CDR1 is MDHEN, CDR2 SYDVKM. Trimming removed 6 bases at V and 4 bases at J, with 27 bases between.

The chain uses TRBV9 and TRBJ2-3, with D possibly being TRBD1 (6 bases). The CDR3 extends over 16 amino acids. CDR1 is SGDLS and CDR2 is YYNGEE in the germline V gene. With 3 bases removed from V and 5 bases from J, the gap between germline ends came to 19 bases. The DNA of the CDR3 is TGTGCCAGCAGCGAAATCGGGACAACGAATGGAGATACGCAGTATTTT. Translation gives CASSEIGTTNGDTQYF. Together with reference TRBV9 and TRBJ2-3, the CDR3 gives the full variable domain: DSGVTQTPKHLITATGQRVTLRCSPRSGDLSVYWYQQSLDQGLQFLIQYYNGEERAKGNILERFSAQQFPDLHSELNLSSLELGDSALYFCASSEIGTTNGDTQYFGPGTRLTVL.

J is TRBJ2-7 and V is TRBV19; TRBD1 might be the D (6 bases). This CDR3 is 13 amino acids long. Germline CDR1 and CDR2: LNHDA and SQIVND (reference sequence). V lost 5 bases to trimming and J lost 2 bases, with 10 bases between them. The CDR3 region is CASSRGGTYEQYF. The CDR3, as DNA: TGTGCCAGTAGTCGAGGGGGTACCTACGAGCAGTACTTC.

The chain links TRBV27 to TRBJ2-3; unclear D gene. CDR3 length equals 12 residues. V lost 2 bases and J 5 bases, leaving 5 bases between the germline ends. CDR1 is MNHEY, CDR2 SMNVEV, per germline (reference sequence). This chain's CDR3 is CASSLGRDTQYF. CDR3 in DNA: TGTGCCAGCAGTTTAGGCAGAGATACGCAGTATTTT.

The chain employs TRBV30 and TRBJ1-2; 9 nucleotides agree with TRBD1. The CDR3 runs 15 residues. Germline CDR1 is GTSNPN and CDR2 is SVGIG (reference sequence). V lost 1 base and J lost 5; bases outside the gene matches: 8. Here the CDR3 DNA reads TGTGCCTGGAGTGACCCCTACGGGACAGGGTATGGCTACACCTTC. As protein: CAWSDPYGTGYGYTF.

This clone appeared a single time. The chain links TRBV4-1 to TRBJ1-1; TRBD1 might be the D (5 bases). CDR1 is MGHRA, CDR2 YSYEKL, per germline. The CDR3 consists of 17 residues. V shed 1 base and J shed 1 base, with 16 bases lying between them. The CDR3 here is CASSQGGVGGGNTEAFF. CDR3 DNA sequence: TGCGCCAGCAGCCAAGGGGGTGTTGGGGGAGGGAACACTGAAGCTTTCTTT.